This TCR beta chain derives from a study of cytomegalovirus exposure and HLA in healthy donors. Study-level background: In an early release, HLA-typed donors contributed some 80 million unique TCR sequences.

Vbeta (60) and Jbeta (13) primers were used in the PCR. Authors' analysis steps: In a later analysis, roughly 10 million of approximately 80 million unique beta chains occurred in at least two donors. Profiled with immunoSEQ multiplex PCR; TCRdb holds only in-frame clones, not every one. V, J and clone size are taken as reported in that table, and D and trimming were inferred from the DNA itself. This sample has some 170,000 clones; 65% to 85% occur once, and the top ten carry 2.5% to 3%. The V and J ends lost 10 bases and 10 bases respectively, with 25 bases between them. The CDR3 is 14 residues long. Germline V lookup: CDR1 MNHEY, CDR2 SMNVEV (reference sequence).

The TCR was taken from a woman aged 45-59 years in good health and CMV-seropositive. The rearrangement links TRBV27 to TRBJ1-1; tentative D call: TRBD1 (5 bases). The sequenced sample consisted of PBMCs. The CDR3: CATSAGGAGGGAFF. CDR3 nucleotide sequence: TGTGCCACCTCCGCCGGAGGGGCGGGTGGGGGAGCTTTCTTT.